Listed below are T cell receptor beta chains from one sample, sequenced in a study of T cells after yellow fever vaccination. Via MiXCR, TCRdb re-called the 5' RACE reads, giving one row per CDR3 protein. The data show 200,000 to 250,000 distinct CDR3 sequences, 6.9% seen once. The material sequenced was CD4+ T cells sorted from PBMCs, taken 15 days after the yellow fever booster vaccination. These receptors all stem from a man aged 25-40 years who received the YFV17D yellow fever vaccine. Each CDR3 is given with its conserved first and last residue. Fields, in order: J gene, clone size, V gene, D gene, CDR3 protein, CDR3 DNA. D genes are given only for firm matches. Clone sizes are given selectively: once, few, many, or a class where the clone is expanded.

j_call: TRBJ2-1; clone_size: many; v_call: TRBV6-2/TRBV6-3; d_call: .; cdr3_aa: CASRDTREQFF; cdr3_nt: TGTGCCAGCAGGGACACTAGGGAGCAGTTCTTC
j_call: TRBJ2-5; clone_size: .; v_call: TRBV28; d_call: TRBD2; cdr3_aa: CTSSLWREAPLQETQYF; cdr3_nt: TGTACCAGCAGTTTGTGGCGGGAGGCCCCACTCCAAGAGACCCAGTACTTC
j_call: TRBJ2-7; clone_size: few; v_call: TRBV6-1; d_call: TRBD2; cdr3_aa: CASSKLAGRLAVRYEQYF; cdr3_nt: TGTGCCAGCAGTAAACTAGCGGGTCGCTTAGCAGTGCGTTACGAGCAGTACTTC
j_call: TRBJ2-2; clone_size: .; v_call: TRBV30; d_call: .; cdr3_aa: CAWTAGPLTNTGELFF; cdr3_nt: TGTGCCTGGACAGCGGGCCCCCTAACGAACACCGGGGAGCTGTTTTTT
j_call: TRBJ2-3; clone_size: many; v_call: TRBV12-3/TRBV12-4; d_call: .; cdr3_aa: CAISTDTQYF; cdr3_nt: TGTGCCATCTCCACAGATACGCAGTATTTT
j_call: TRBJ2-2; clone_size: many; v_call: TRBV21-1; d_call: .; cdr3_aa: CASTYRGQGVPGELFF; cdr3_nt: TGTGCCAGCACCTATCGGGGACAGGGGGTCCCCGGGGAGCTGTTTTTT
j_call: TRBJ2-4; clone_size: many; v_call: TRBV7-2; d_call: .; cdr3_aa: CASSFFGYLGNIQYF; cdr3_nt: TGTGCCAGCAGCTTTTTTGGCTACCTCGGAAACATTCAGTACTTC
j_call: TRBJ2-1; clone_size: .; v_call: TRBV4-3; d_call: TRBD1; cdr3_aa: CASSPRAGGGEQFF; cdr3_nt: TGCGCCAGCAGCCCAAGGGCAGGGGGCGGTGAGCAGTTCTTC
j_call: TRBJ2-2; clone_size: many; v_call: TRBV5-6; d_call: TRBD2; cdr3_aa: CASSWRTSGRKNGELFF; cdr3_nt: TGTGCCAGCAGCTGGCGGACTAGCGGGAGAAAAAACGGGGAGCTGTTTTTT
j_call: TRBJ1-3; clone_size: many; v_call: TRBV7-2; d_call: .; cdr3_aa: CASSLGPGRSGNTIYF; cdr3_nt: TGTGCCAGCAGCTTAGGACCAGGGCGGTCTGGAAACACCATATATTTT
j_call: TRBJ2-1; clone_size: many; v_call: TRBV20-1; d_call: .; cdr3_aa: CSARGGFTYNEQFF; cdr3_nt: TGCAGTGCTAGAGGCGGGTTCACCTACAATGAGCAGTTCTTC
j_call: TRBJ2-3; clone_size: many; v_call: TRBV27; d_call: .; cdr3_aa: CASRAWGTDTQYF; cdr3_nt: TGTGCCAGCAGGGCCTGGGGCACAGATACGCAGTATTTT
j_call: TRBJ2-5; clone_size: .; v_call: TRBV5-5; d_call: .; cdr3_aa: CASSFVVGSNVLQETQYF; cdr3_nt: TGTGCCAGCAGCTTCGTGGTCGGCTCCAACGTCCTTCAAGAGACCCAGTACTTC
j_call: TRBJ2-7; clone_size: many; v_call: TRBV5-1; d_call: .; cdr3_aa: CASSLTSSYEQYF; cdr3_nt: TGCGCCAGCAGCTTGACCAGCTCCTACGAGCAGTACTTC